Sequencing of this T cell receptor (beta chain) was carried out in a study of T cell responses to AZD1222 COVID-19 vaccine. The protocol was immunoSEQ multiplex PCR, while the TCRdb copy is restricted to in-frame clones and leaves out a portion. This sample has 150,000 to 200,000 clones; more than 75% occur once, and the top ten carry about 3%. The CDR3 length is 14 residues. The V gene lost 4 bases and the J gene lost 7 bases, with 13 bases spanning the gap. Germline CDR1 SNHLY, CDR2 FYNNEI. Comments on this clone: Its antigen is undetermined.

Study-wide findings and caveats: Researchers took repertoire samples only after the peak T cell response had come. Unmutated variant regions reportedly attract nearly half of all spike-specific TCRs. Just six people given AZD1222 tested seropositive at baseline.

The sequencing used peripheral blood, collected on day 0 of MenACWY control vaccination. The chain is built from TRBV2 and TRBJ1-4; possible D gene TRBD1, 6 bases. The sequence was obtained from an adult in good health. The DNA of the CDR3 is TGTGCCAGCAGTGGAGGCAGGGGAGGTGAAAAACTGTTTTTT. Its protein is CASSGGRGGEKLFF.